A single sample gave rise to the 18 T cell receptor beta chains below, sequenced in a study of cytomegalovirus exposure and HLA in healthy donors. PCR involved 60 Vbeta and 13 Jbeta primers. The protocol was immunoSEQ multiplex PCR, while the TCRdb copy is restricted to in-frame clones and leaves out a portion. The profile shows 100,000 to 150,000 clones, 70% to 80% of them singletons. Sequenced sample: PBMCs. Source of these receptors: a man aged 50 to 60 in good health and CMV-seropositive.

The chain couples TRBV10-1 to TRBJ2-7, with D unresolved. Trimming shortened V by 0 bases and J by 4 bases, and 7 bases separated the two germline ends. The CDR3 has 13 amino acids. The germline CDR1 and CDR2 sequences are WNHNN and SYGVQD (reference sequence). CDR3 amino acids: CASSESESYEQYF. The CDR3 nucleotides are TGCGCCAGCAGTGAGTCGGAGTCGTACGAGCAGTACTTC.

CDR3 sequence reads: CASSEGQGAYGNQPQHF. CDR3 in DNA: TGTGCCAGCAGCGAGGGACAGGGGGCTTACGGCAATCAGCCCCAGCATTTT. The rearrangement links TRBV5-6 to TRBJ1-5; 12 bases map to TRBD1. The CDR3 is 17 amino acids. V lost 4 bases and J lost 2; bases outside the gene matches: 7. Germline-derived CDR1 and CDR2 are SGHDT and YYEEEE.

This clone has only one observation. The V call is TRBV5-6, the J call TRBJ2-1; tentative D call: TRBD1 (7 bases). V lost 5 bases and J lost 5, with 14 bases in between. CDR1 and CDR2 (germline): SGHDT, YYEEEE. CDR3 length: 14 amino acids. CDR3: CASSSGGRNNEQFF. The CDR3 region has the DNA TGTGCCAGCAGTTCAGGGGGGAGGAACAATGAGCAGTTCTTC.

This clone came up once. The chain combines TRBV2 with TRBJ1-2; 7 nucleotides align to TRBD1. The CDR3 extends over 13 amino acids. CDR1 and CDR2 (germline): SNHLY, FYNNEI. After removal of 6 bases from V and 2 bases from J, the junction contained 3 bases not matched to a gene. The CDR3 here is CASSLQGNYGYTF. The DNA for the CDR3 is TGTGCCAGCAGCCTACAGGGGAACTATGGCTACACCTTC.

The CDR3: CASSMAGNTIYF. Here the CDR3 DNA reads TGTGCCAGTAGTATGGCCGGAAACACCATATATTTT. V and J are TRBV19 and TRBJ1-3; no definite D call. The V gene lost 3 bases and the J gene lost 4 bases, with 4 bases spanning the gap. Germline V gene sequence: CDR1 LNHDA, CDR2 SQIVND (reference sequence). The CDR3 totals 12 residues.

The chain combines TRBV6-5 with TRBJ2-5; 8 positions agree with TRBD1. There are 15 residues in the CDR3. Germline values: CDR1 MNHEY, CDR2 SVGAGI. The V and J ends lost 5 bases and 5 bases, in that order; junction bases with no gene match: 10. CDR3 in DNA: TGTGCCAGCAGTGTCCAGGACAGGGCCTTGGAGACCCAGTACTTC. This codes for CASSVQDRALETQYF.

V gene TRBV2 combines with J gene TRBJ2-7; 11 positions match TRBD2. The CDR3 sequence is 20 residues long. Germline-derived CDR1 and CDR2 are SNHLY and FYNNEI. J gave up 6 bases and V 4 bases, and 23 bases lay outside the gene matches. The CDR3 bases are TGTGCCAGCAGTGCCGGTTATAGCGGGGGGGCAACCCTCCTTCCCCTCGAGCAGTACTTC. It is translated as CASSAGYSGGATLLPLEQYF. Based on the CDR3 plus reference TRBV2 and TRBJ2-7, the full variable domain is EPEVTQTPSHQVTQMGQEVILRCVPISNHLYFYWYRQILGQKVEFLVSFYNNEISEKSEIFDDQFSVERPDGSNFTLKIRSTKLEDSAMYFCASSAGYSGGATLLPLEQYFGPGTRLTVT.

The chain joins TRBV21-1 to TRBJ2-1; TRBD2 was called by the table and not checked on the DNA. TRBV21-1 is marked as a pseudogene. The CDR3 covers 17 residues. DNA of the CDR3: TGTGCCAGCAGCAAAGCGCGATACGATTCTCCCTACAATGAGCAGTTCTTC. Translating gives CASSKARYDSPYNEQFF.

The chain recombines TRBV5-1 with TRBJ1-2, with a weak D call TRBD1 (5 bases). The germline V gene has CDR1 SGHRS and CDR2 YFSETQ. The V end lost 3 bases, the J end lost 7 bases, and 19 bases lay between the germline ends. This CDR3 is 15 amino acids long. The CDR3 coding sequence is TGCGCCAGCAGCTACAATATCGACAGCCCGGGTGGCTACACCTTC. It yields the protein CASSYNIDSPGGYTF.

The rearrangement joins TRBV2 to TRBJ2-3; possible D gene TRBD1, 6 bases. The CDR3 covers 15 residues. CDR1 and CDR2 (germline): SNHLY, FYNNEI. V dropped 5 bases and J dropped 2 bases, with 14 bases sitting between them. CDR3 region: CASSPQGSYTDTQYF. DNA of the CDR3: TGTGCCAGCAGTCCACAGGGAAGCTACACAGATACGCAGTATTTT.

The J gene is TRBJ1-1, the V gene TRBV2; D remains ambiguous. The V and J ends lost 7 bases and 3 bases respectively, with 24 bases between them. Germline assignment: CDR1 SNHLY and CDR2 FYNNEI. This CDR3 region has 17 residues. CDR3 bases: TGTGCCAGCACATTTAGAGGATTACCGGGTGCGGACACTGAAGCTTTCTTT. This translates into CASTFRGLPGADTEAFF. Variable domain in full (rest from reference TRBV2 and TRBJ1-1): EPEVTQTPSHQVTQMGQEVILRCVPISNHLYFYWYRQILGQKVEFLVSFYNNEISEKSEIFDDQFSVERPDGSNFTLKIRSTKLEDSAMYFCASTFRGLPGADTEAFFGQGTRLTVV.

Note on this clone: Germline is not matched at one junction end, which may reflect a read error. The rearrangement links TRBV7-9 to TRBJ2-7; D might be TRBD2 (6 bases). The CDR3 has 14 residues. CDR1 and CDR2 (germline): SEHNR, FQNEAQ (reference sequence). As DNA, the CDR3 is TGTGCCAACAGCTTTGGAGGGCTATCTTACGAGCAGTACTTC. Its protein is CANSFGGLSYEQYF.

This chain joins TRBV6-1 and TRBJ2-2; tentative D call: TRBD1 (6 bases). The CDR3 extends over 14 amino acids. Germline values: CDR1 MNHNS, CDR2 SASEGT. V lost 4 bases and J lost 5, with 11 bases in between. CDR3 bases: TGTGCCAGCAGTGCCCAACAGGGAACCGGGGAGCTGTTTTTT. As protein: CASSAQQGTGELFF.

This clone was seen a few times. This chain links TRBV7-9 with TRBJ2-7, with 8 bases fitting TRBD1. Germline-derived CDR1 and CDR2 are SEHNR and FQNEAQ (reference sequence). The CDR3 is 15 residues long. Trimming took 3 bases from V and 4 from J; bases not matched to a gene: 8. CDR3 DNA sequence: TGTGCCAGCAGCTTCGCGGACAGGGCAACGTACGAGCAGTACTTC. It translates to CASSFADRATYEQYF.

V is TRBV19 and J is TRBJ1-5; unclear D gene. The CDR3 runs 16 residues. From germline, CDR1 is LNHDA and CDR2 SQIVND (reference sequence). The V and J ends lost 4 bases and 2 bases respectively, with 15 bases between them. This CDR3 reads CASSTVAVPGNQPQHF. The CDR3 DNA reads as TGTGCCAGTAGTACAGTGGCAGTCCCCGGCAATCAGCCCCAGCATTTT.

The chain combines TRBV6-5 with TRBJ2-7; 8 positions agree with TRBD1. The CDR3 runs to 15 residues. V lost 8 bases to trimming and J lost 1 base; unmatched junction nucleotides: 10. In germline, CDR1 is MNHEY, CDR2 SVGAGI. CDR3 sequence (DNA): TGTGCCAGCGAACCTGGGACAGGCCGATCCTACGAGCAGTACTTC. Its protein product is CASEPGTGRSYEQYF.

V gene TRBV6-5 combines with J gene TRBJ2-2; 9 nucleotides match TRBD1. From germline, CDR1 is MNHEY and CDR2 SVGAGI. This CDR3 has 16 residues. J gave up 1 base and V 4 bases, and 4 bases lay outside the gene matches. This CDR3 reads CASSSTGQGNTGELFF. The CDR3 coding sequence is TGTGCCAGCAGTTCTACGGGACAGGGGAACACCGGGGAGCTGTTTTTT.

V usage is TRBV6-5 and J usage is TRBJ1-1; D is perhaps TRBD1 (6 bases). Between the trimmed V and J ends, which lost 2 bases and 5 bases, there was a span of 18 bases. The CDR3 consists of 16 residues. Looked up from germline, CDR1 is MNHEY and CDR2 is SVGAGI. This chain's CDR3 is CASSYALRGASTEAFF. The DNA of the CDR3 is TGTGCCAGCAGTTACGCCCTCCGGGGGGCGTCAACTGAAGCTTTCTTT.